Below, 7 T cell receptor beta chains from the same sample are listed, as sequenced in a study of T-cell reconstitution after alpha-beta-depleted transplantation in children. The authors prepared the TCRbeta library with unique molecular identifiers. TCRdb recomputed calls from the PCR reads with MiXCR, one row per CDR3 protein. The sample consists of roughly 280,000 distinct CDR3 sequences, roughly 11% of them appearing once. Sequencing used peripheral blood, obtained 180 days after TCRalphabeta/CD19-depleted stem cell transplant. These TCRs come from a male patient under 10 years old who had a stem cell transplant for chronic granulomatous disease, so the T cells may come from the graft donor.

This clonotype has ten or more counts. The rearrangement joins TRBV12-3 or TRBV12-4 to TRBJ2-3; D is perhaps TRBD2 (6 bases). The CDR3 is made up of 14 amino acids. The germline V and J ends were trimmed by 5 bases and 10 bases, with 19 bases remaining between them. The CDR3, as DNA: TGTGCCAGCAGTACCAGACTAGAACCCATTGCGCAGTATTTT. Translating gives CASSTRLEPIAQYF.

This chain uses TRBV3-1 with TRBJ1-6; the D gene is possibly TRBD1 (5 bases). V lost 4 bases, J lost 5 bases, and 12 bases lay in between. CDR1 and CDR2 (germline): LGHDT, YNNKEL (reference sequence). This CDR3 contains 15 residues. CDR3 region: CASSPTVGNNSPLHF. As DNA, the CDR3 is TGTGCCAGCAGCCCGACAGTCGGAAATAATTCACCCCTCCACTTT.

A note on this clonotype: At one end the junction does not follow the germline gene, possibly because of a read error. The chain employs TRBV25-1 and TRBJ2-3; TRBD2 might be the D (6 bases). Germline V CDR1 and CDR2: MGHDK, SYGVNS. The CDR3 is 15 amino acids. CDR3 amino acids: CVSSFPGLPLITQYF. Written as DNA, the CDR3 is TGTGTCAGCTCGTTCCCGGGACTCCCTTTAATCACGCAGTATTTT.

This clonotype has ten or more counts. V gene TRBV29-1 combines with J gene TRBJ1-3; D ambiguous. The V end lost 0 bases, the J end lost 7 bases, and 13 bases lay between the germline ends. The CDR3 loop spans 14 amino acids. Per germline, CDR1 SQVTM and CDR2 ANQGSEA. CDR3 region: CSVEDPRVRNTIYF. In DNA form, the CDR3 reads TGCAGCGTTGAAGACCCCCGTGTGAGGAACACCATATATTTT.

The sample holds many counts of this clonotype. The chain recombines TRBV7-9 with TRBJ2-5, with D tentatively TRBD1 (6 bases). Between the trimmed V and J ends, which lost 4 bases and 4 bases, there was a span of 16 bases. Germline V gives CDR1 SEHNR, CDR2 FQNEAQ (reference sequence). CDR3 length equals 15 residues. CDR3 bases: TGTGCCAGCAGCTCCTCAGGGGCTCCTCGAGAGACCCAGTACTTC. Translated: CASSSSGAPRETQYF.

A few counts support this clonotype. CDR3 nucleotides: TGTGCCAGCAGTGAGGGGGACAGGGACAATCAGCCCCAGCATTTT. This codes for CASSEGDRDNQPQHF. V and J are TRBV2 and TRBJ1-5, with 9 bases that match TRBD1. The CDR3 length is 15 residues. Germline loops: CDR1 SNHLY, CDR2 FYNNEI. The ends lost 3 bases at V and 3 bases at J; junction bases unmatched: 3.

This clonotype was counted at least ten times. The rearrangement joins TRBV7-9 to TRBJ2-2; D call uncertain. V lost 0 bases, J lost 3 bases, and 5 bases lay in between. There are 14 residues in the CDR3. The germline V gene has CDR1 SEHNR and CDR2 FQNEAQ (reference sequence). For the CDR3, the DNA is TGTGCCAGCAGCTTAGCGCTTGACACCGGGGAGCTGTTTTTT. Its protein is CASSLALDTGELFF.